The entry that follows covers one T cell receptor (beta chain) sequence. This specimen belongs to a study of blood T cell repertoires in COVID-19. The method was immunoSEQ multiplex PCR; TCRdb's version includes in-frame clones alone and lacks a portion of them. The sample records some 250,000 clones, more than 85% being singletons. Trimming cost V 8 bases and J 9 bases; bases outside gene matches: 16. The CDR3 loop spans 15 amino acids. The germline V gene has CDR1 SNHLY and CDR2 FYNNEI. Sequenced: peripheral blood. The chain employs TRBV2 and TRBJ2-1; TRBD1 aligns across 7 bases. The sequence derives from a woman in her sixties with COVID-19, enrolled during active disease. CDR3 protein: CASSSGRQGRGEQFF. As DNA, the CDR3 is TGTGCCAGCTCGAGTGGGAGACAGGGCAGGGGTGAGCAGTTCTTC.